Reported below is one T cell receptor beta chain. This sample was taken from a study of early T cells in non-severe SARS-CoV-2 infection. Background on the study: Sequenced bulk RNA came from whole blood that was unsorted, and chains were unpaired.

Individual cDNA molecules carried attached unique molecular identifiers. TCRdb redid the calling of the 5' RACE reads with MiXCR, one entry per CDR3 protein. Seen here are some 61,000 distinct CDR3 sequences, more than 9% observed once, and the top ten hold around 4.3%. The CDR3 covers 14 residues. The V gene lost 4 bases and the J gene lost 5 bases, with 12 bases spanning the gap. Germline CDR1 and CDR2: LGHDT and YNNKEL (reference sequence). J is TRBJ1-5 and V is TRBV3-1; D call uncertain. Sequenced material: whole blood. The source of this sequence is an adult who was a healthcare worker with PCR-confirmed SARS-CoV-2 infection or an uninfected control (not recorded which). The CDR3 nucleotides are TGTGCCAGCAGCCCGCGACGGGAAGATCAGCCCCAGCATTTT. It is translated as CASSPRREDQPQHF.